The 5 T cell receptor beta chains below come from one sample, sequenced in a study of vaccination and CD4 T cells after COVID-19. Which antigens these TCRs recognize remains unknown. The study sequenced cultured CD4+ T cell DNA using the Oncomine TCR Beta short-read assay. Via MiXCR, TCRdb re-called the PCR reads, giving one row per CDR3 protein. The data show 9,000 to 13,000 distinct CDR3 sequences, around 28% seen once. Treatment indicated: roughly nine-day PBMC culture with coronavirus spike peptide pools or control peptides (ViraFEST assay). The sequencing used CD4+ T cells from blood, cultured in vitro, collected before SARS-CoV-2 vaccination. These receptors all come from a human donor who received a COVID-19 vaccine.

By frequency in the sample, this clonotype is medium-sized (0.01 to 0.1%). This CDR3 is CATSRDPPAQATLIGNQPQHF. The CDR3 DNA follows: TGTGCCACCAGCAGAGATCCCCCCGCACAAGCTACCCTAATAGGCAATCAGCCCCAGCATTTT. This chain links TRBV15 with TRBJ1-5; the D is unclear. There are 21 residues in the CDR3. The germline V gene encodes CDR1 LNHNV and CDR2 YYDKDF (reference sequence). Trimming took 0 bases from V and 2 from J, leaving 26 bases between them.

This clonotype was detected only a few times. The CDR3 here is CASSGTGGAYNEQFF. CDR3 coding DNA: TGTGCCAGCAGCGGGACCGGGGGGGCCTACAATGAGCAGTTCTTC. The V call is TRBV11-3, the J call TRBJ2-1, with 8 bases fitting TRBD2. The CDR3 consists of 15 residues. V lost 5 bases and J lost 2; bases outside the gene matches: 5. Germline CDR1 and CDR2: SGHNT and YENEEA.

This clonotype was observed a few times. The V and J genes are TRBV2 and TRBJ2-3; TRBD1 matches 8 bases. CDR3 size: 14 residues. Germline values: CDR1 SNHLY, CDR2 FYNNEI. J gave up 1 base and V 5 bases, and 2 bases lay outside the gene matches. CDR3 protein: CASSLDRGTDTQYF. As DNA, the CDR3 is TGTGCCAGCAGTTTGGACAGGGGCACAGATACGCAGTATTTT. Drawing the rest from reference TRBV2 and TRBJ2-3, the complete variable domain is EPEVTQTPSHQVTQMGQEVILRCVPISNHLYFYWYRQILGQKVEFLVSFYNNEISEKSEIFDDQFSVERPDGSNFTLKIRSTKLEDSAMYFCASSLDRGTDTQYFGPGTRLTVL.

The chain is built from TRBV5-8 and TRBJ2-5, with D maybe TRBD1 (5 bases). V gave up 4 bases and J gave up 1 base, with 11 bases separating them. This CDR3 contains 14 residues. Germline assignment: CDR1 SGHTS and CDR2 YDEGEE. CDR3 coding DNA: TGTGCCAGCAGCGCCCGACAGTTCCAAGAGACCCAGTACTTC. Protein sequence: CASSARQFQETQYF.

The CDR3: CASSLKETQYF. The CDR3, as DNA: TGTGCCAGCAGCTTAAAAGAGACCCAGTACTTC. The chain carries TRBV11-2 and TRBJ2-5; D remains unclear. The CDR3 consists of 11 residues. Looked up from germline, CDR1 is SGHAT and CDR2 is FQNNGV. Trimming took off 2 bases at V and 3 bases at J, with 1 base between the two ends.